This T cell receptor beta chain comes out of a study of cytomegalovirus exposure and HLA in healthy donors. V lost 2 bases and J lost 8, with 10 bases in between. Germline CDR1 reads SEHNR; CDR2 reads FQNEAQ (reference sequence). The CDR3 is 14 amino acids. Vbeta (60) and Jbeta (13) primers were used in the PCR. This table comes from immunoSEQ multiplex PCR, and its TCRdb copy is limited to in-frame clones, with some not included. The data contain over 85,000 clones, approximately 73% of them singletons. Study observations and caveats: Several of the most significant clusters were apparently associated with common viral pathogens in a later analysis.

Comments on this clone: The antigen is unknown.

The sample was PBMCs. This clonotype was sampled from a middle-aged man in good health and CMV-seronegative. This chain joins TRBV7-9 and TRBJ1-6; tentatively, D is TRBD1 (5 bases). CDR3 bases: TGTGCCAGCAGCTTATCCGGGGGAGATTCACCCCTCCACTTT. Translation gives CASSLSGGDSPLHF.